This T cell receptor (beta chain) was identified during a study of CD4 T cells in relation to SARS-CoV-2 and coronaviruses. Study summary: After roughly 9 days of antigen culture, PBMC TCR beta CDR3s were sequenced. Study-level findings and limits: In roughly 65% of donors, memory CD4+ clonotypes crossrecognized SARS-CoV-2 and at least one common cold coronavirus spike.

Profiling relied on immunoSEQ multiplex PCR, and the TCRdb table lists in-frame clones only, not all of them. Of tens of thousands of clones listed, about 80% are singletons. With respect to this clone: Its antigen is still unknown.

Trimming removed 3 bases from V and 9 bases from J; junction bases left unmatched: 10. The germline V gene has CDR1 MGHDK and CDR2 SYGVNS. CDR3 length: 16 residues. CD4+ T cells from unexposed donors were obtained before the COVID-19 pandemic (2011-2018). The cells were cultured for under twelve days before CD4+ T cells were isolated. Material: CD4+ T cells from PBMCs, cultured in vitro. The V gene is TRBV25-1, the J gene TRBJ2-1, with 11 bases identical to TRBD2. This TCR was sampled from a human donor in good health. The CDR3 DNA follows: TGTGCCAGCAGTGATTCCCCACTAGCGGGAGCGGGTGAGCAGTTCTTC. Translated: CASSDSPLAGAGEQFF.